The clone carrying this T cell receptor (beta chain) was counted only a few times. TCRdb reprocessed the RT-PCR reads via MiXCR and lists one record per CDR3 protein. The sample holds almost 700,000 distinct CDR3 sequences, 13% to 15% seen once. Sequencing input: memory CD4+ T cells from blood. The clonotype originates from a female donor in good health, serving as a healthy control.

CDR3 in DNA: TGCAGTGCTAGGGCCTGGGCGGGGGGCGGAGATACGCAGTATTTT. This sequence encodes CSARAWAGGGDTQYF. The chain joins TRBV20-1 to TRBJ2-3, with 8 bases fitting TRBD2. Germline CDR1 and CDR2: DFQATT and SNEGSKA (reference sequence). This CDR3 has 15 amino acids. Trimming cost V 3 bases and J 5 bases; bases outside gene matches: 10.